This record concerns one T cell receptor beta chain sequence. This sample stems from a study of technical replicates of blood from several donors. Using immunoSEQ multiplex PCR, the repertoire was profiled, and TCRdb retains in-frame clones only, with some absent. The table records around 93,000 clones, roughly 94% of them present only once. Per the germline V gene, CDR1 is SGHAT and CDR2 is FQDESV (reference sequence). The CDR3 loop spans 15 amino acids. Trimming removed 4 bases from V and 5 bases from J; junction bases left unmatched: 7. Input material: T cells isolated from PBMCs. The sequence was collected from a human donor in good health. The chain links TRBV11-1 to TRBJ2-1; 8 nucleotides line up with TRBD2. The CDR3, as DNA: TGTGCCAGCAGCTCCGGACTAGCCGGTCACAATGAGCAGTTCTTC. It encodes CASSSGLAGHNEQFF.